These T cell receptor beta chains were read from a single sample in a study of cytomegalovirus exposure and HLA in healthy donors. Profiling relied on immunoSEQ multiplex PCR, and the TCRdb table lists in-frame clones only, not all of them. The sample holds more than 130,000 clones, roughly four fifths seen once. Specimen: PBMCs. The origin of the receptors is a woman in her forties or fifties in good health and CMV-seronegative. CDR3s include the opening cysteine and the closing phenylalanine or tryptophan. The D gene is left open where the match is weak. Size is omitted from some rows. Given values are once, few, many or a class for expanded clones.

clone_size	v_call	d_call	j_call	cdr3_nt	cdr3_aa
NA	TRBV7-2	TRBD1	TRBJ2-2	TGTGCCAGCAGGACAGGGGCCAACACCGGGGAGCTGTTTTTT	CASRTGANTGELFF
NA	TRBV19	NA	TRBJ1-4	TGTGCCAGTAGTTCAGAGGGCACAACTAATGAAAAACTGTTTTTT	CASSSEGTTNEKLFF
NA	TRBV7-2	NA	TRBJ2-3	TGTGCCAGCAGCTGGGGGGGGACATACCCCACAGATACGCAGTATTTT	CASSWGGTYPTDTQYF
NA	TRBV10-3	NA	TRBJ1-2	TGTGCCATCAGTGTTAGACAAACTTACTATGGCTACACCTTC	CAISVRQTYYGYTF
NA	TRBV14	TRBD1	TRBJ2-7	TGTGCCAGCAGTCCGGGACAGTACGACGAGCAGTACTTC	CASSPGQYDEQYF
NA	TRBV7-2	NA	TRBJ1-3	TGTGCCAGCAGCCAAGGGAGTTACTCTGGAAACACCATATATTTT	CASSQGSYSGNTIYF
NA	TRBV11-2	NA	TRBJ2-1	TGTGCCAGCAGCTTAGGTCTAGACTACAATGAGCAGTTCTTC	CASSLGLDYNEQFF
NA	TRBV6-5	TRBD1	TRBJ1-5	TGTGCCAGCAGTCATGACAGGGATCAGCCCCAGCATTTT	CASSHDRDQPQHF
NA	TRBV7-2	TRBD2	TRBJ2-5	TGTGCCAGCAGCTCCGGGACTAGCGGGGGCCAAGAGACCCAGTACTTC	CASSSGTSGGQETQYF
NA	TRBV15	NA	TRBJ1-4	TGTGCCACCAGTGATTATGGGGGGGAAAAACTGTTTTTT	CATSDYGGEKLFF
once	TRBV5-6	NA	TRBJ1-4	TGTGCCAGCAGCCAGGGCCCTTTCATCGAGGAAAAACTGTTTTTT	CASSQGPFIEEKLFF
NA	TRBV27	NA	TRBJ1-2	TGTGCCAGCAGTTTAATTTTTACAGGCTATGGCTACACCTTC	CASSLIFTGYGYTF
NA	TRBV11-2	NA	TRBJ2-5	TGTGCCAGCAGCCAGACAGAGAACTTTGAAGAGACCCAGTACTTC	CASSQTENFEETQYF
NA	TRBV9	TRBD2	TRBJ2-1	TGTGCCAGCAGCGGCTGGGACTACCCAGGTAATGAGCAGTTCTTC	CASSGWDYPGNEQFF
NA	TRBV11-2	NA	TRBJ1-1	TGTGCCAGCAGCCGCTTGCGGGAAATTGAAGCTTTCTTT	CASSRLREIEAFF
few	TRBV29-1	NA	TRBJ1-2	TGCATATCTCGGGACAACTCTAACTATGGCTACACCTTC	CISRDNSNYGYTF
NA	TRBV27	NA	TRBJ2-7	TGTGCCAGCTATCTCCGGTACGGGGGTTCCTACGAGCAGTACTTC	CASYLRYGGSYEQYF
NA	TRBV4-3	TRBD2	TRBJ2-7	TGCGCCAGCAGCCAAGATTCAAGCGGGGGATCCTACGAGCAGTACTTC	CASSQDSSGGSYEQYF
NA	TRBV7-2	NA	TRBJ2-1	TGTGCCAGCAGCCTTGGAGGATTCAATGAGCAGTTCTTC	CASSLGGFNEQFF